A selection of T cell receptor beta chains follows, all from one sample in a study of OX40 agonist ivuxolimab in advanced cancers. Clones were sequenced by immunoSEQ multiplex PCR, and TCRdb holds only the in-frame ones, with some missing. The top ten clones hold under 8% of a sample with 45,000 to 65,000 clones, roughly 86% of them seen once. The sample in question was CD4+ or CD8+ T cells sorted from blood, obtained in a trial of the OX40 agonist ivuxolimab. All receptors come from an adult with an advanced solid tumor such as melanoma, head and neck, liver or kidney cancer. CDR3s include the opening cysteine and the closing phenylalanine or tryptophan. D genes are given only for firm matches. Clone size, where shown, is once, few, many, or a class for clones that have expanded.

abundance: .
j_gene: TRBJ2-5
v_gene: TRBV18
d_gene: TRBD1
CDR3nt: TGTGCCAGCTCACCGCGGGCAGGGGGTGATCTGGGGACCCAGTACTTC
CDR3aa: CASSPRAGGDLGTQYF

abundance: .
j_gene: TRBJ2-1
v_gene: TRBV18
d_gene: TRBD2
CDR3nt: TGTGCCAGCTCATCACTAGCGGGAGCCTCCTACAATGAGCAGTTCTTC
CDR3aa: CASSSLAGASYNEQFF

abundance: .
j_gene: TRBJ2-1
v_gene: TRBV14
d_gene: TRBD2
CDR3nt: TGTGCCAGCAGCCATGGACTAGCACAACAGTTCTTC
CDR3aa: CASSHGLAQQFF

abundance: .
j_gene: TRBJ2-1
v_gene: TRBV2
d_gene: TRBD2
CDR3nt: TGTGCCAGCAGTGAATTAGCGGGGAAGCAGTTCTTC
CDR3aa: CASSELAGKQFF

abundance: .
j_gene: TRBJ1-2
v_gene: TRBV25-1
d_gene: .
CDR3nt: TGTGCCAGCAGTGAAATTGCTGGCTACACCTTC
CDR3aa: CASSEIAGYTF

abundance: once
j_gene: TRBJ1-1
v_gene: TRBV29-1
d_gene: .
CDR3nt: TGCAGCGTGCTGGGGCAGACCCACACTGAAGCTTTCTTT
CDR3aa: CSVLGQTHTEAFF

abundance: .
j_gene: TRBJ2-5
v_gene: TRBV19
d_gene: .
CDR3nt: TGTGCCAGTAGTATAAAACAGGGAGCAGAGACCCAGTACTTC
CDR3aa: CASSIKQGAETQYF

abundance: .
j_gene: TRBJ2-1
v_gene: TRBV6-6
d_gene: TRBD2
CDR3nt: TGTGCCAGCAGTTACCCCACTAGCGGGAGGACCGATGAGCAGTTCTTC
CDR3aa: CASSYPTSGRTDEQFF

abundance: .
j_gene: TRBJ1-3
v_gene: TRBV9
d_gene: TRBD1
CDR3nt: TGTGCCAGCAGCGGTACAGGGGCTGGAAACACCATATATTTT
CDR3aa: CASSGTGAGNTIYF

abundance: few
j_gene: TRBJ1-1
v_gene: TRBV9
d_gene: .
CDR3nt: TGTGCCAGCAGCGTAGGGACACAGGGAACTGAAGCTTTCTTT
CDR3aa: CASSVGTQGTEAFF

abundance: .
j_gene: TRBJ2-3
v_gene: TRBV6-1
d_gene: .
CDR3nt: TGTGCCAGCAGTGAAGGTGTGGTACGGACAGATACGCAGTATTTT
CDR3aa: CASSEGVVRTDTQYF

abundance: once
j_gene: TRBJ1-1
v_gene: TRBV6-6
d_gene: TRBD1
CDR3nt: TGTGCCAGCGAGGCCGGGGACAGTATGAACACTGAAGCTTTCTTT
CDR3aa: CASEAGDSMNTEAFF

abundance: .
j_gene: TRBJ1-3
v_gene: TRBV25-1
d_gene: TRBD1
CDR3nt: TGTGCCAGCAGCCTCGGGACAGGGTCAGGAAACACCATATATTTT
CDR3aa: CASSLGTGSGNTIYF

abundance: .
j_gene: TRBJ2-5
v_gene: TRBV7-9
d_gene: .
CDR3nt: TGTGCCAGCAGCCCCCACCTTGGGGTCCAAGAGACCCAGTACTTC
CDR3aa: CASSPHLGVQETQYF

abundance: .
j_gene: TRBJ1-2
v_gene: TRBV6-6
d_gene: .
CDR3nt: TGTGCCAGCAGCCCCAACAGGGCTGATAACTATGGCTACACCTTC
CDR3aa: CASSPNRADNYGYTF

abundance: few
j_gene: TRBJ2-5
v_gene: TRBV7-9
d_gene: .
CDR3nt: TGTGCCAGCAGCTGGCGGGACACCCTGCGGAGGGAGACCCAGTACTTC
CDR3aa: CASSWRDTLRRETQYF